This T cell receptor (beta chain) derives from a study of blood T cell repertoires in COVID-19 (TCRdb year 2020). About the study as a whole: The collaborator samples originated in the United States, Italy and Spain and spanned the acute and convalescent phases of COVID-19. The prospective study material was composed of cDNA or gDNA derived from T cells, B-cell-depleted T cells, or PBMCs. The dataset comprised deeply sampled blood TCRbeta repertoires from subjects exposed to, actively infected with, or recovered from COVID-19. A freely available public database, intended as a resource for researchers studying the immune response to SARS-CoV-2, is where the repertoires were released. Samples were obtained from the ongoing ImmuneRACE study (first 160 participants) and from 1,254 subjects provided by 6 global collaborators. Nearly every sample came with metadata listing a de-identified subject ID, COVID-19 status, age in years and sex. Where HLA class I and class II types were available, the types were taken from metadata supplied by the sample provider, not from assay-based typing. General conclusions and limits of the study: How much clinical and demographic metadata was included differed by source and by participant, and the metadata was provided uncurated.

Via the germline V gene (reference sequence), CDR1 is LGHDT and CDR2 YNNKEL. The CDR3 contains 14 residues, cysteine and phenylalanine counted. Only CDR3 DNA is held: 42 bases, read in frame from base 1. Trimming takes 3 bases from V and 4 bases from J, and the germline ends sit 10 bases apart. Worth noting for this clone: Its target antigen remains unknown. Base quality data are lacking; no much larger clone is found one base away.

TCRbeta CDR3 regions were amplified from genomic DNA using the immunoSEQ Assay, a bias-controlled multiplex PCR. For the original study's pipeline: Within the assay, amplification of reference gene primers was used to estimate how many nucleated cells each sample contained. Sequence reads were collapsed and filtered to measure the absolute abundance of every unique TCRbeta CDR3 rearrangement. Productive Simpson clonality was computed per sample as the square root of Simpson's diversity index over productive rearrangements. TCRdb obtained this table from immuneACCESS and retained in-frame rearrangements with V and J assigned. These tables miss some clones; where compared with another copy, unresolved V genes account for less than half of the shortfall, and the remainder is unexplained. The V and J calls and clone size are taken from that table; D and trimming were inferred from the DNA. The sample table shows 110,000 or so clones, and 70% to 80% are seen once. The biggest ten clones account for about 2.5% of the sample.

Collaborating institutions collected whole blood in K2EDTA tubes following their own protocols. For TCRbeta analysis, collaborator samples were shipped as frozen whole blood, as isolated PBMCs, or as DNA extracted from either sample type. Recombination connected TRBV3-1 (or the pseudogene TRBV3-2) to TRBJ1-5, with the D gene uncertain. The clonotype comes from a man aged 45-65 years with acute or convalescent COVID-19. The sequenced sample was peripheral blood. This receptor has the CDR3 CASSHFTGNQPQHF. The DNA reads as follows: TGTGCCAGCAGCCACTTCACGGGGAATCAGCCCCAGCATTTT.